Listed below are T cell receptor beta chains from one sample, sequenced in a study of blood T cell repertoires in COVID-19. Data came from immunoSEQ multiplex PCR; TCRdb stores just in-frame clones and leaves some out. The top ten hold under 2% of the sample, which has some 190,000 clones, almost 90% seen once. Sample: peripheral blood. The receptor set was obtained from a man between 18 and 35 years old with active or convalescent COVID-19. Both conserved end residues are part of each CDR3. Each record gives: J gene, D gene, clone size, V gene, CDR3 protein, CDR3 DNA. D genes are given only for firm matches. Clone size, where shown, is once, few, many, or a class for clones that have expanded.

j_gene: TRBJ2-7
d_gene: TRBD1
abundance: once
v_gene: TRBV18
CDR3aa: CASSPGTGRDEQYF
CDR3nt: TGTGCCAGCTCACCCGGGACAGGGCGCGACGAGCAGTACTTC

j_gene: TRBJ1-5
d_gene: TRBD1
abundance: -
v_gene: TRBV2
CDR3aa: CASASETGDQPQHF
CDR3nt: TGTGCCTCGGCGTCGGAAACAGGGGACCAGCCCCAGCATTTT

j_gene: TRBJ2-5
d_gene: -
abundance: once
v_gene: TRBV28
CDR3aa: CASSSPPDSSQETQYF
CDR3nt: TGTGCCAGCAGTTCTCCCCCCGACAGCAGTCAAGAGACCCAGTACTTC

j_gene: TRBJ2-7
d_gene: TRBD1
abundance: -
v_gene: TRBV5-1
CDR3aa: CASRPSGTGGYEQYF
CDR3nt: TGCGCCAGCAGACCTTCCGGGACAGGGGGCTACGAGCAGTACTTC

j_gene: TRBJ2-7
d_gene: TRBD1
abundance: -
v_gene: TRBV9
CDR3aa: CASSSQDRGYEQYF
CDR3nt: TGTGCCAGCAGCTCACAAGACAGGGGCTACGAGCAGTACTTC

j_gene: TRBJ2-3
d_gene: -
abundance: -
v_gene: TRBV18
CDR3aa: CASSPRQVLSDTQYF
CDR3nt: TGTGCCAGCTCACCAAGACAGGTCCTATCAGATACGCAGTATTTT

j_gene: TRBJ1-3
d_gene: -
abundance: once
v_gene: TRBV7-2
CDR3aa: CASNERSSGNTIYF
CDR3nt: TGTGCCAGCAACGAGAGAAGCTCTGGAAACACCATATATTTT

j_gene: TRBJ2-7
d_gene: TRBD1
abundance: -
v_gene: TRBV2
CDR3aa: CASDQGTETYEQYF
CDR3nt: TGTGCCAGCGATCAAGGGACAGAGACCTACGAGCAGTACTTC

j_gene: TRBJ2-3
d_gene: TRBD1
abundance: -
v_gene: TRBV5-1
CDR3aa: CASSPGTGAPDTQYF
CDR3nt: TGCGCCAGCAGCCCCGGGACAGGGGCCCCAGATACGCAGTATTTT

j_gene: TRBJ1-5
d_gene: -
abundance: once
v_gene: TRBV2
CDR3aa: CASSEGRGQPQHF
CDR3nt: TGTGCCAGCAGCGAGGGGAGGGGTCAGCCCCAGCATTTT

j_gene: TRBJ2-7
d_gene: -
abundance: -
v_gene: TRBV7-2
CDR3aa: CASSLDSDSYEQYF
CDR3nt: TGTGCCAGCAGCTTAGACTCTGACTCCTACGAGCAGTACTTC

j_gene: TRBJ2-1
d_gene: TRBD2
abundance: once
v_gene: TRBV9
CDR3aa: CASSVGLAVPNEQFF
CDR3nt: TGTGCCAGCAGCGTAGGACTAGCGGTCCCCAATGAGCAGTTCTTC

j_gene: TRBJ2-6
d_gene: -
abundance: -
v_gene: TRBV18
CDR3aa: CASSPKTASGANVLTF
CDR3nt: TGTGCCAGCTCACCGAAGACAGCCTCTGGGGCCAACGTCCTGACTTTC

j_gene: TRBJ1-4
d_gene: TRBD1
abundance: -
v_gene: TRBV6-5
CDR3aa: CASRDRGRGEKLFF
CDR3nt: TGTGCCAGCAGGGACAGGGGGCGAGGTGAAAAACTGTTTTTT

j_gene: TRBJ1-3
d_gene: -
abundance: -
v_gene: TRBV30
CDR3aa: CAWSKGEVAGNTIYF
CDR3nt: TGTGCCTGGAGTAAGGGGGAAGTGGCTGGAAACACCATATATTTT

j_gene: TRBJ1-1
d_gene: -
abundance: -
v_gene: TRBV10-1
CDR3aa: CASSFGPSGASTEAFF
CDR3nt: TGCGCCAGCAGCTTCGGACCTAGTGGGGCAAGCACTGAAGCTTTCTTT

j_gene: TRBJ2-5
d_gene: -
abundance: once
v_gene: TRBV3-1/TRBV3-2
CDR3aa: CASSQASLETQYF
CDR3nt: TGTGCCAGCAGCCAAGCGTCCCTAGAGACCCAGTACTTC

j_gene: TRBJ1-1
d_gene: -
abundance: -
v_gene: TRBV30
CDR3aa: CAWTPTRMNTEAFF
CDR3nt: TGTGCCTGGACCCCGACAAGGATGAACACTGAAGCTTTCTTT

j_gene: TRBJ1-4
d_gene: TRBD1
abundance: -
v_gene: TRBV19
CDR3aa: CASSDRTGTNEKLFF
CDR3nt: TGTGCCAGTAGTGACCGGACAGGGACTAATGAAAAACTGTTTTTT

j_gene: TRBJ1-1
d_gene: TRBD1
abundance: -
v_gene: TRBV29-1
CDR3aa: CSVARTGGTEAFF
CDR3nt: TGCAGCGTTGCCCGGACAGGGGGCACTGAAGCTTTCTTT

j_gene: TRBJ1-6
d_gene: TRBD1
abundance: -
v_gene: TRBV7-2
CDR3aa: CASSLTGQGVNSPLHF
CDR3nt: TGTGCCAGCAGCTTAACGGGACAGGGGGTTAATTCACCCCTCCACTTT

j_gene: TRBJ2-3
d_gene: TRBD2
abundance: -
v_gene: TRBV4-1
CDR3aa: CASSPSGSRTDTQYF
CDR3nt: TGCGCCAGCAGTCCAAGCGGGAGTAGGACAGATACGCAGTATTTT

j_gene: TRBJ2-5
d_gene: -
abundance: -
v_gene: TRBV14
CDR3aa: CASSQDLGAFETQYF
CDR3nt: TGTGCCAGCAGCCAAGATCTGGGGGCGTTTGAGACCCAGTACTTC

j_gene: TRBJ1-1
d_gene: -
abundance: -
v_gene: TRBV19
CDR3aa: CASSSTQGRGNTEAFF
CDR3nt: TGTGCCAGTAGTTCCACGCAGGGGAGAGGGAACACTGAAGCTTTCTTT

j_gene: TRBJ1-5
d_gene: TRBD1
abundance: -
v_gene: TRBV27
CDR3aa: CASSFVRGSQPQHF
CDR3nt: TGTGCCAGCAGTTTCGTCAGGGGGTCTCAGCCCCAGCATTTT

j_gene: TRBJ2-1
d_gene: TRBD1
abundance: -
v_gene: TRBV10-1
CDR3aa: CASSARTGTYYNEQFF
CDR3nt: TGCGCCAGCAGTGCTCGGACAGGGACTTACTACAATGAGCAGTTCTTC

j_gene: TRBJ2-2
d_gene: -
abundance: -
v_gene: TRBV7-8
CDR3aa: CASSFMGGTGELFF
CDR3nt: TGTGCCAGCAGCTTTATGGGGGGCACCGGGGAGCTGTTTTTT

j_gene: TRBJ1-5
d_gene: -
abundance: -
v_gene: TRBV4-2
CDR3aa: CASSQGGRSNQPQHF
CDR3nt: TGTGCCAGCAGCCAAGGGGGCCGGAGTAATCAGCCCCAGCATTTT

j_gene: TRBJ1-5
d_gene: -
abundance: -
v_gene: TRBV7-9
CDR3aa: CASSSGVFGNQPQHF
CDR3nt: TGTGCCAGCAGCTCCGGGGTGTTTGGGAATCAGCCCCAGCATTTT

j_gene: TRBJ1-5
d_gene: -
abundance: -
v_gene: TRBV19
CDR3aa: CASRPGHRSNQPQHF
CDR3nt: TGTGCCAGTAGACCGGGACACCGTAGCAATCAGCCCCAGCATTTT

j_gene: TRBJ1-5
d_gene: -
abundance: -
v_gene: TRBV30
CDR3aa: CAWSVTVDTQPQHF
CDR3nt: TGTGCCTGGAGTGTAACGGTCGACACGCAGCCCCAGCATTTT

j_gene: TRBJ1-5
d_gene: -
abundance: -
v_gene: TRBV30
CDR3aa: CAWSAKQGNNQPQHF
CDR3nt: TGTGCCTGGAGTGCAAAACAGGGTAACAATCAGCCCCAGCATTTT

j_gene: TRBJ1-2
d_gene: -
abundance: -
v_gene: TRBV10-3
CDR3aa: CATTHQIRDYGYTF
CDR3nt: TGTGCCACCACACACCAGATCAGGGACTATGGCTACACCTTC

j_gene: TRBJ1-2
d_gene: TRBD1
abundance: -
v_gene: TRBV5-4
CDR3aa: CASSYGQGGVGYTF
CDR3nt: TGTGCCAGCAGCTACGGACAGGGCGGAGTGGGCTACACCTTC

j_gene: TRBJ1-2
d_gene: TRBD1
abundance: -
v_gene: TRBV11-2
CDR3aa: CASSLVGSGGNYGYTF
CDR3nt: TGTGCCAGCAGCTTAGTTGGTTCAGGGGGCAACTATGGCTACACCTTC

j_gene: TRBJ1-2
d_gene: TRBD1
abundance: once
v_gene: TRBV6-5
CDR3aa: CASKLTGSSYGYTF
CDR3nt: TGTGCCAGCAAGCTGACAGGGAGTTCCTATGGCTACACCTTC

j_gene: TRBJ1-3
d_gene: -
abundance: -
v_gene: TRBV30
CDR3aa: CAWDLQGLGGNTIYF
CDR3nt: TGTGCCTGGGACCTTCAGGGATTAGGTGGAAACACCATATATTTT